At least ten counts were recorded for the clone carrying this T cell receptor beta chain. What it binds is unknown. The protocol attached unique molecular identifiers to individual cDNA molecules. TCRdb used MiXCR to reprocess the 5' RACE reads, holding one entry per CDR3 protein. The data hold about 33,000 distinct CDR3 sequences, with around 7% observed a single time. The germline V gene encodes CDR1 SGHAT and CDR2 FQDESV (reference sequence). The V end was cut by 2 bases, the J end by 8 bases, with 9 bases between. The CDR3 loop spans 12 amino acids. This specimen belongs to a study of early T cells in non-severe SARS-CoV-2 infection. Study-wide background: The authors sequenced bulk RNA from unsorted whole blood, leaving chains unpaired. Findings of the study overall: Matching with VDJdb favored anti-spike CD8 responses (missing private and CD4 specificities).

The V and J genes are TRBV11-1 and TRBJ1-2; no clear D. The TCR comes from an adult who was a healthcare worker with PCR-confirmed SARS-CoV-2 infection or an uninfected control (not recorded which). Sequencing was performed on whole blood. CDR3 bases: TGTGCCAGCAGCTTACGAGGGCGCGGCTACACCTTC. Translation: CASSLRGRGYTF. Variable domain in full (rest from reference TRBV11-1 and TRBJ1-2): EAEVAQSPRYKITEKSQAVAFWCDPISGHATLYWYRQILGQGPELLVQFQDESVVDDSQLPKDRFSAERLKGVDSTLKIQPAELGDSAMYLCASSLRGRGYTFGSGTRLTVV.